This T cell receptor (beta chain) was sequenced for a study of T cells in Graves' hyperthyroidism and ophthalmopathy. The V end was cut by 3 bases, the J end by 2 bases, with 10 bases between. The CDR3 has 14 residues. Uncontrolled infection, other autoimmune disease, pregnancy and lactation each barred patients from inclusion. Amplified regions were TCR beta CDR3 sequences from RNA transcripts. With the HTBI primer set, the TCR CDR3 went through a first round of RT-PCR. TCRdb ran MiXCR on the multiplex PCR reads and lists one entry per CDR3 protein. Altogether some 360,000 distinct CDR3 sequences are present, roughly 14% being singletons, with the ten largest covering more than 9.5%.

The sequencing input was blood. J is TRBJ2-5 and V is TRBV12-3 or TRBV12-4; tentatively, D is TRBD1 or TRBD2 (7 bases each). The source of this sequence is a woman aged 55-75 years with Graves' hyperthyroidism. The DNA for the CDR3 is TGTGCCAGCAGTTTCAGGGGGGGACAAGAGACCCAGTACTTC. Amino acids: CASSFRGGQETQYF.